This T cell receptor (beta chain) was found in a study of human T cells and chemical hapten exposure. In TCRdb, the RACE reads were re-called with MiXCR into one record per CDR3 protein. The repertoire holds more than 80,000 distinct CDR3 sequences, with about 6.8% as singletons. CDR3 length: 17 residues. The junction had 9 bases not matched to a gene; V was cut back by 2 bases and J by 2 bases. The germline V gene has CDR1 MNHEY and CDR2 SVGAGI. Time point described: patch test 1, 2 weeks after DPC sensitization. As to treatment: therapeutic diphenylcyclopropenone sensitization with weekly scalp DPC.

The rearrangement uses TRBV6-5 and TRBJ1-1, with TRBD1 identical over 9 bases. This TCR was recovered from a woman in her twenties or thirties with alopecia areata. Some clones in this sample may be carry-over from other donors' samples. The source was whole blood, collected in connection with sensitization to the hapten diphenylcyclopropenone (DPC). CDR3 sequence (DNA): TGTGCCAGCAGTTACGCAGGGACAGGGAGCATCAACACTGAAGCTTTCTTT. It codes for CASSYAGTGSINTEAFF.